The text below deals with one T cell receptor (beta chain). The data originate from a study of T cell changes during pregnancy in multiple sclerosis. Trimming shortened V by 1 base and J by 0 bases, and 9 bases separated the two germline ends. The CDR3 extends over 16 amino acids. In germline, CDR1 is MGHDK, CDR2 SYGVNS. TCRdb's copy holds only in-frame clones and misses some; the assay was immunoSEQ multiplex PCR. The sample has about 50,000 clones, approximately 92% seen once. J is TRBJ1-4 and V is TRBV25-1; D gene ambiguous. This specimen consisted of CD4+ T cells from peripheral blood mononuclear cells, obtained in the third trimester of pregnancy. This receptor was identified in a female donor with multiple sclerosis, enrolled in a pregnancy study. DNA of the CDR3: TGTGCCAGCAGTGAATCGGGAGCTGCAACTAATGAAAAACTGTTTTTT. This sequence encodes CASSESGAATNEKLFF.